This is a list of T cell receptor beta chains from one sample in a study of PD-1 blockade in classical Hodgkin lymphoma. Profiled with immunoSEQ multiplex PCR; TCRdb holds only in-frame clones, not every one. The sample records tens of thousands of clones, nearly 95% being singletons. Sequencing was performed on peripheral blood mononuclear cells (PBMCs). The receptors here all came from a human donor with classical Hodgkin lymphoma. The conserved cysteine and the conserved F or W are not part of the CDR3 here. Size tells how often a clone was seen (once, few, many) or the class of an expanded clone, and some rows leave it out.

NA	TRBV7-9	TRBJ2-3	ASSHRTPSTDTQY
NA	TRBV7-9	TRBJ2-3	ASSLEEREWSTDTQY
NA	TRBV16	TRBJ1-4	ASSPLAIMGEKLF
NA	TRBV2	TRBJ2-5	ASSDSGEETQY
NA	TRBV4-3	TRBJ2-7	ASSQGRDRFYEQY
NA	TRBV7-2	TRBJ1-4	ASSPRQPATNEKLF
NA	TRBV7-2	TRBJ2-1	ASAFSNSYNEQF
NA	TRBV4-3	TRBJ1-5	ASSHPAGTQTWNQPQH
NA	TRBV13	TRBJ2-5	ASTRRGEAQY
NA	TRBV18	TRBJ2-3	ASRGTGRADTQY
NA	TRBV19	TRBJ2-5	ASRLAGETQY
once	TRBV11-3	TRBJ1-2	ASSPDGYGYT
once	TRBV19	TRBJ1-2	ASLSKNYGYT
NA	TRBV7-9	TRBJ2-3	ASSPGSGQGPDTQY
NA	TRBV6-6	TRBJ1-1	ASSYSGTANTEAF
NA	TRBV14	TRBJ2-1	ASSRVSRGEQF
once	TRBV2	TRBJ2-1	ASSRPGKYNEQF
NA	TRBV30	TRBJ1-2	AHYRGNYGYT
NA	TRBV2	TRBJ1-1	ASSGRRPQNTEAF
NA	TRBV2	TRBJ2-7	ASSVGQYEQY
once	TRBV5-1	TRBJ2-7	ASSLAGSYEQY
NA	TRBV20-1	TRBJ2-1	SASYNEQF
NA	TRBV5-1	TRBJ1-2	ASSLEKGGTYGYT